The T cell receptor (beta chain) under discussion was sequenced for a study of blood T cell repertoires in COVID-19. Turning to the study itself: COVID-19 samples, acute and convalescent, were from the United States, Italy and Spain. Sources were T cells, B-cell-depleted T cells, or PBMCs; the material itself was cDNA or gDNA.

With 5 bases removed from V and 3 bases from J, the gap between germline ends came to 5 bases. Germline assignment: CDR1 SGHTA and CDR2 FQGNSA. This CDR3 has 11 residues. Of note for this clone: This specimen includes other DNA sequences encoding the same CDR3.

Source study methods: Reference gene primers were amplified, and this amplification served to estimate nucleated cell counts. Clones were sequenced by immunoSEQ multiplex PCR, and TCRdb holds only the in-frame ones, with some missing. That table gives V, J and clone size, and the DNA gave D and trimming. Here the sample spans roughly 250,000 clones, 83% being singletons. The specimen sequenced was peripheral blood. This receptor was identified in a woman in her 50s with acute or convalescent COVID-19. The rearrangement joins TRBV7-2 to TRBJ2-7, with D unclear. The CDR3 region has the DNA TGTGCCAGCAGCCCCAACTACGAGCAGTACTTC. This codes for CASSPNYEQYF.